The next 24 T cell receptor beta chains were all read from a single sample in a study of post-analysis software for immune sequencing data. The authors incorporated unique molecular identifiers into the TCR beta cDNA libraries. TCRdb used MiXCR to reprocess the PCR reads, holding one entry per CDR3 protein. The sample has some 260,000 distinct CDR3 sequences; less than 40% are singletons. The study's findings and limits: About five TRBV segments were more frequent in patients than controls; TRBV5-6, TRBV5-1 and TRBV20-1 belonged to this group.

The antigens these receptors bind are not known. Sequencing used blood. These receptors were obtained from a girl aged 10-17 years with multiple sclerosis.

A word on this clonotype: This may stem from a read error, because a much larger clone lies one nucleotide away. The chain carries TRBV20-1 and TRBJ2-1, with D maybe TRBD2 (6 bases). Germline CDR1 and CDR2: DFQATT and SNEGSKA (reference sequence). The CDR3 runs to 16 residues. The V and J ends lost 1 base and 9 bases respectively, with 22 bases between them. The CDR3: CSARGLVGASWGEQFF. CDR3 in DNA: TGCAGTGCTAGAGGACTAGTGGGTGCCTCCTGGGGTGAGCAGTTCTTC.

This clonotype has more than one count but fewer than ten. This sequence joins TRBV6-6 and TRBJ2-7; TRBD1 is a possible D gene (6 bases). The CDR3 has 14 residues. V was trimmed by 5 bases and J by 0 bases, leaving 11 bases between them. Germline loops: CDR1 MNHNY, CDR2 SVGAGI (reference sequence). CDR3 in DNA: TGTGCCAGCAGTCGGACAGAGATCTCCTACGAGCAGTACTTC. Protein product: CASSRTEISYEQYF.

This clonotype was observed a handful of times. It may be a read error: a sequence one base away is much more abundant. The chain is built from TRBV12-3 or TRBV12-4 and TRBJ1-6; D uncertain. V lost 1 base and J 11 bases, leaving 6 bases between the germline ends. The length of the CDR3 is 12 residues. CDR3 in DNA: TGTGCCAGCAGTTTAGGGGGAGCACCCCTCCACTTT. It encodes CASSLGGAPLHF.

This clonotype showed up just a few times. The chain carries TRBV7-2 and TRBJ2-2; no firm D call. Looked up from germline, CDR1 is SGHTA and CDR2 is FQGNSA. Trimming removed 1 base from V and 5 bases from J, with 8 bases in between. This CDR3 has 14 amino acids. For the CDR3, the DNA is TGTGCCAGCAGCTTAGATGACTTGACCGGGGAGCTGTTTTTT. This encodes CASSLDDLTGELFF.

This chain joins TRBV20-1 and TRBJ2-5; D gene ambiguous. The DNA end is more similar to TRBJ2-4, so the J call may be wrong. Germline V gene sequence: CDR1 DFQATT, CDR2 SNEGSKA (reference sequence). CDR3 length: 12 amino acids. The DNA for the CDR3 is TGCAGTGCTCCCGGAGCCAAAAACATTCAGTACTTC. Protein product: CSAPGAKNIQYF.

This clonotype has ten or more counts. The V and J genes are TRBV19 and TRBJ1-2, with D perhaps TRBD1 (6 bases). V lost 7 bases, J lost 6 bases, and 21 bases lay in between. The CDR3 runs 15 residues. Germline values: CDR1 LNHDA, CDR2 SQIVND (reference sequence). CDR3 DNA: TGTGCCAGTACCGTACCGGGACACCCCCTGAATGGCTACACCTTC. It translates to CASTVPGHPLNGYTF. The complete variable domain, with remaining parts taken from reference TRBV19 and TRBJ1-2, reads DGGITQSPKYLFRKEGQNVTLSCEQNLNHDAMYWYRQDPGQGLRLIYYSQIVNDFQKGDIAEGYSVSREKKESFPLTVTSAQKNPTAFYLCASTVPGHPLNGYTFGSGTRLTVV.

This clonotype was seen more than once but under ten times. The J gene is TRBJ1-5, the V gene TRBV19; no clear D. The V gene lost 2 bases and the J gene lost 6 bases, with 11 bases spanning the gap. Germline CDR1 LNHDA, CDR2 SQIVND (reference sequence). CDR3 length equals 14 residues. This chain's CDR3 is CASSILSSGQPQHF. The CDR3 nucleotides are TGTGCCAGTAGTATATTGTCTTCGGGTCAGCCCCAGCATTTT.

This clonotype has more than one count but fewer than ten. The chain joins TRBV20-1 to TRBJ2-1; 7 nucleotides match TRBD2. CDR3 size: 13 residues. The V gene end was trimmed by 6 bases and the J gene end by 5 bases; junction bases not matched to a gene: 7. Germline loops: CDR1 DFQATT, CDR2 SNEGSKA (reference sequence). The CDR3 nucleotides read TGCAGTGCCGTAGCGGGCAGAGACAATGAGCAGTTCTTC. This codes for CSAVAGRDNEQFF.

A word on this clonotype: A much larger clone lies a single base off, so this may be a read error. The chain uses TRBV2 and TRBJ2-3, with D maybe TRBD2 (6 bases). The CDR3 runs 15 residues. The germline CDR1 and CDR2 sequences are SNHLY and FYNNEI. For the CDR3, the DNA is TGTGCCAGCAGTGATCCTAGCGAAGGCACAGGTACGCAGTATTTT. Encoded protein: CASSDPSEGTGTQYF.

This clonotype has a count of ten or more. The DNA of the CDR3 is TGTGCCAGGGGCGCGGCAGATACGCAGTATTTT. Protein sequence: CARGAADTQYF. V usage is TRBV21-1 and J usage is TRBJ2-3; TRBD1, the D gene given by the table, was not confirmed from the DNA. TRBV21-1 constitutes a pseudogene. The CDR3 consists of 11 residues.

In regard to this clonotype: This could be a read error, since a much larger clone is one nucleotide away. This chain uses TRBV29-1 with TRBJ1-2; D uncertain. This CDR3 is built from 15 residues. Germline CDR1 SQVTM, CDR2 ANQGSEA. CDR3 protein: CGAARRDGPNYGYTF. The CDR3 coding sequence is TGCGGCGCTGCTAGACGCGACGGTCCTAACTATGGCTACACCTTC. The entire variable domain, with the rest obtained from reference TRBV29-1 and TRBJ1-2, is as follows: SAVISQKPSRDICQRGTSLTIQCQVDSQVTMMFWYRQQPGQSLTLIATANQGSEATYESGFVIDKFPISRPNLTFSTLTVSNMSPEDSSIYLCGAARRDGPNYGYTFGSGTRLTVV.

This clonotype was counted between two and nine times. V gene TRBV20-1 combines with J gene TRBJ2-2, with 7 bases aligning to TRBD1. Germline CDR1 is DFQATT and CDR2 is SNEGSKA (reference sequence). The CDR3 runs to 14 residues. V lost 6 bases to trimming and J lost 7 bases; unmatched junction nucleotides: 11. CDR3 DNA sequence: TGCAGTGCCCCCGGACAGGTGAACGGCGGGGAGCTGTTTTTT. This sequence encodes CSAPGQVNGGELFF.

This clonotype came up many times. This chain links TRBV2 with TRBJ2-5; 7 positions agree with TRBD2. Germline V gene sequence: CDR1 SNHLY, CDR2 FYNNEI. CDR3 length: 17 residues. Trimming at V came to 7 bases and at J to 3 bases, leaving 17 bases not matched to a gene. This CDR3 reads CASTRAGRGFSEETQYF. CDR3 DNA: TGTGCCAGCACCCGGGCAGGGAGGGGATTTTCTGAAGAGACCCAGTACTTC. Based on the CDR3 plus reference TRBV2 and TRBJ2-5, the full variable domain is EPEVTQTPSHQVTQMGQEVILRCVPISNHLYFYWYRQILGQKVEFLVSFYNNEISEKSEIFDDQFSVERPDGSNFTLKIRSTKLEDSAMYFCASTRAGRGFSEETQYFGPGTRLLVL.

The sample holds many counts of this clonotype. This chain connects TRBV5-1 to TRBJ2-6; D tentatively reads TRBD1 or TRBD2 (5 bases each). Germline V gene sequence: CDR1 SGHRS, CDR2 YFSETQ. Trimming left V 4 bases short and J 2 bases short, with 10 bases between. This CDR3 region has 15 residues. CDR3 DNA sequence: TGCGCCAGCAGCCGGGACCGAGCTGGGGCCAACGTCCTGACTTTC. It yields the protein CASSRDRAGANVLTF.

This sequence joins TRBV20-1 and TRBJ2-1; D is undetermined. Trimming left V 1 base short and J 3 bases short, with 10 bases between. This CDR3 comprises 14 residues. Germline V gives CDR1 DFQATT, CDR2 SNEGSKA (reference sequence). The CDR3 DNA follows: TGCAGTGCTAGAGTACAGACACACTACAATGAGCAGTTCTTC. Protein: CSARVQTHYNEQFF.

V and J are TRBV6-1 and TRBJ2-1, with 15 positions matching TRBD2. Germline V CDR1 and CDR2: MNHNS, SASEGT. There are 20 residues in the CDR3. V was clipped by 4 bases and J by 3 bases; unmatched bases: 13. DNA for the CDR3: TGTGCCAGCAGTGGGAGGTCGGGACTAGCGGGAGGTGCTCACTACAATGAGCAGTTCTTC. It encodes CASSGRSGLAGGAHYNEQFF.

CDR3 in DNA: TGTGCCAGCAGGTTCTACAATGAGCAGTTCTTC. Its protein is CASRFYNEQFF. The chain uses TRBV12-3 or TRBV12-4 and TRBJ2-1; D unresolved. The CDR3 has 11 amino acids. Trimming cost V 6 bases and J 3 bases, with 3 bases left between them.

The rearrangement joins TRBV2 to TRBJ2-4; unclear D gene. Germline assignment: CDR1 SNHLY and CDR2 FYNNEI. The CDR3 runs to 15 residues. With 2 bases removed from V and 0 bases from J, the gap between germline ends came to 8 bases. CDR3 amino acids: CASSERRIAKNIQYF. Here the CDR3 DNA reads TGTGCCAGCAGTGAACGGCGGATAGCCAAAAACATTCAGTACTTC.

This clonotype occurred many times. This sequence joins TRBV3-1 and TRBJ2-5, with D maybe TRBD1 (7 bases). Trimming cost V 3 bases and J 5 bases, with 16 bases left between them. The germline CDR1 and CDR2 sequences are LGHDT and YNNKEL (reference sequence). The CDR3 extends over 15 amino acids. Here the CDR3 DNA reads TGTGCCAGCAGCCATAGACAGGGAGGAACGGAGACCCAGTACTTC. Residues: CASSHRQGGTETQYF.

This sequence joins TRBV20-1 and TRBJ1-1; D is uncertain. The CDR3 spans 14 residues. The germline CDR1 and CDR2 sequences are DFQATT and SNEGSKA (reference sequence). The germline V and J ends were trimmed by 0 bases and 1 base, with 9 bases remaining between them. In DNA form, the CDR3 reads TGCAGTGCTAGAGATATGAAGGGGAACACTGAAGCTTTCTTT. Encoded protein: CSARDMKGNTEAFF.

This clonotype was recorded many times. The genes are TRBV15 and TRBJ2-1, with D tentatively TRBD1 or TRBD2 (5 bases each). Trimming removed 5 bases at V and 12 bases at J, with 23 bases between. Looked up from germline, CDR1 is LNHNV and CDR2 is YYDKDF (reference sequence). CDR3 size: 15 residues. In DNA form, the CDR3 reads TGTGCCACCAGCCCCCGGGGACGACCGACAATGAGGCAGTTCTTC. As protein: CATSPRGRPTMRQFF.

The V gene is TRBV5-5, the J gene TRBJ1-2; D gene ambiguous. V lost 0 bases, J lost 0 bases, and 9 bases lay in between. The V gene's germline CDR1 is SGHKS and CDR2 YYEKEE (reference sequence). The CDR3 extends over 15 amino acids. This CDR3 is CASSLGRNANYGYTF. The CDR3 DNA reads TGTGCCAGCAGCTTGGGCAGGAATGCTAACTATGGCTACACCTTC.

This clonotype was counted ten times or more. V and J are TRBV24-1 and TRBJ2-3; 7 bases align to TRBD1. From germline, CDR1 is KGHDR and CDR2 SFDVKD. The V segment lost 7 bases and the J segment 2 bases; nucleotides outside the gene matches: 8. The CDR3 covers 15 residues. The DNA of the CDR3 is TGTGCCACCAGATCCGGGACAGACCACACAGATACGCAGTATTTT. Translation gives CATRSGTDHTDTQYF.

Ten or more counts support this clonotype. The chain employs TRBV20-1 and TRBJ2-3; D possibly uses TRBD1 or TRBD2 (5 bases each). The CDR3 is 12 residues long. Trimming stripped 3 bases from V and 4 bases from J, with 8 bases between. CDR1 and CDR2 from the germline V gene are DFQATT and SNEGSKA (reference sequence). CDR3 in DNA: TGCAGTGCTAGCGGGGACGCAGATACGCAGTATTTT. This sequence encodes CSASGDADTQYF.